This TCR beta chain is from a study of blood T cell repertoires in COVID-19. For the study at large: The United States, Italy and Spain were the sources of the acute and convalescent COVID-19 samples. Sources were T cells, B-cell-depleted T cells, or PBMCs; the material itself was cDNA or gDNA.

In the study's own analysis: It was from reference gene primer amplification that nucleated cell counts were estimated. Data came from immunoSEQ multiplex PCR; TCRdb stores just in-frame clones and leaves some out. For V, J and clone size, that table is used; D and trimming come from the DNA. Of roughly 360,000 clones listed, approximately 88% were seen once; the top ten hold more than 0.85%. The CDR3 runs 15 residues. V was pared by 1 base and J by 3 bases, with 12 bases between. Germline V lookup: CDR1 SGHTA, CDR2 FQGNSA. Sequences were obtained from PBMCs or T cells enriched from blood (not recorded which). This TCR was sampled from a woman between 25 and 40 years old with acute COVID-19. The chain couples TRBV7-2 to TRBJ2-5; no clear D gene. CDR3 coding DNA: TGTGCCAGCAGCTTAGTGTCCGGGTATGAAGAGACCCAGTACTTC. It specifies CASSLVSGYEETQYF.